This note documents a single TCR beta chain sequence. Using immunoSEQ multiplex PCR, the repertoire was profiled, and TCRdb retains in-frame clones only, with some absent. The sample gives some 980,000 clones, 60% to 85% of which show up once; about 1.5% is in the top ten. This sample stems from a study of shared clonotypes between healthy human individuals. Study-wide context: Donors had three CD4 naive, three CD4 memory, two CD8 naive and one CD8 memory plate apiece.

The V gene's germline CDR1 is SGHNT and CDR2 YYREEE (reference sequence). The CDR3 consists of 15 residues. Deletions cut 4 bases from V and 5 bases from J, with 18 bases between. Partitioning of CD4+ cells yielded a CD45RA+ naive subset and a CD45RA-negative memory subset. The rearrangement links TRBV5-4 to TRBJ2-5, with D tentatively TRBD1 or TRBD2 (5 bases each). The sequence was collected from a man aged 18 to 29 in good health. The sample was memory CD4+ T cells sorted from blood. The subset denotes: CD45RA-negative fraction. The CDR3 spells CASSRILRGAETQYF. In DNA form, the CDR3 reads TGTGCCAGCAGCCGAATCCTCCGGGGCGCGGAGACCCAGTACTTC.